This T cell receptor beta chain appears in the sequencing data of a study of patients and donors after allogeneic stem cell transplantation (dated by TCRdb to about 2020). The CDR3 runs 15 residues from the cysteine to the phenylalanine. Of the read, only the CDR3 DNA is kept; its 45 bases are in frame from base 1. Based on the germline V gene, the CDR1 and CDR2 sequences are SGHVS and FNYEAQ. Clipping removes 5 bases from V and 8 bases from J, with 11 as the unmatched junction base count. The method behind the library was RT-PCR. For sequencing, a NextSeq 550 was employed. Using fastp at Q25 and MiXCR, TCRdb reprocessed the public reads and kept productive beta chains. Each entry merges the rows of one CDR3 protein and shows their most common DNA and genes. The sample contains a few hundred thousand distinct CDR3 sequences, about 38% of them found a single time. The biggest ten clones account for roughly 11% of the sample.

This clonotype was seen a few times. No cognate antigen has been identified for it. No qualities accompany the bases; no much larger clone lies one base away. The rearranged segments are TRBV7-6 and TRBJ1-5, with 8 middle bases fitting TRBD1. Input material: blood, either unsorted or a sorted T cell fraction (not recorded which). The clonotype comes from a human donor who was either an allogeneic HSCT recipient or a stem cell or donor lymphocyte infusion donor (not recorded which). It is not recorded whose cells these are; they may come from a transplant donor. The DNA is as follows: TGTGCCAGCAGCCTCGGACAGGGAGGCGGGGAGCCCCAGCATTTT. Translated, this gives CASSLGQGGGEPQHF.